The clone carrying this T cell receptor (beta chain) appeared many times. Using its own MiXCR run on the 5' RACE reads, TCRdb lists one record per CDR3 protein. The sample has tens of thousands of distinct CDR3 sequences, 5.5% to 7.5% seen once. Germline CDR1 is SGHNT and CDR2 is YENEEA. This CDR3 has 12 residues. Trimming stripped 2 bases from V and 1 base from J, with 2 bases between. The sample originates from a study of early T cells in non-severe SARS-CoV-2 infection. The source of this sequence is an adult who was a healthcare worker with PCR-confirmed SARS-CoV-2 infection or an uninfected control (not recorded which). The sequenced sample was whole blood. The genes are TRBV11-3 and TRBJ1-1, with D hard to call. Written as DNA, the CDR3 is TGTGCCAGCAGCTTAAGGAACACTGAAGCTTTCTTT. Encoded protein: CASSLRNTEAFF.